This T cell receptor beta chain was recorded in a study of T cell changes during pregnancy in multiple sclerosis. Assay: immunoSEQ multiplex PCR; the TCRdb copy retains only in-frame clones and omits some. The table shows tens of thousands of clones, with about 92% occurring only once. The V gene lost 5 bases and the J gene lost 2 bases, with 12 bases spanning the gap. The CDR3 totals 15 residues. CDR1 and CDR2 from the germline V gene are LNHDA and SQIVND (reference sequence). The material was CD4+ T cells from peripheral blood mononuclear cells, obtained before pregnancy. The chain recombines TRBV19 with TRBJ2-2; D not certain. This TCR was recovered from a female donor with multiple sclerosis, enrolled in a pregnancy study. Here the CDR3 DNA reads TGTGCCAGTAGTCGGGTCCTTCACAACACCGGGGAGCTGTTTTTT. The encoded protein is CASSRVLHNTGELFF.